This T cell receptor beta chain stems from a study of T cells in Graves' hyperthyroidism and ophthalmopathy. Across the study: It was at initial diagnosis, before any treatment, that peripheral blood was collected.

Researchers took RNA transcripts and amplified the TCR beta CDR3 regions from them. With the HTBI primer set, the TCR CDR3 went through a first round of RT-PCR. TCRdb recomputed calls from the multiplex PCR reads with MiXCR, one row per CDR3 protein. The sample holds under 800,000 distinct CDR3 sequences; 13% to 15% are singletons and the top ten take about 9.4%. In this sample, this clonotype turned up many times. Per the germline V gene, CDR1 is MNHNS and CDR2 is SASEGT. The CDR3 spans 12 residues. V gave up 5 bases and J gave up 5 bases, with 7 bases separating them. The sample was blood. This TCR came from a young woman with Graves' hyperthyroidism. The V gene is TRBV6-1, the J gene TRBJ2-1, with D hard to call. The CDR3 loop is CASSWKDNEQFF. The CDR3 coding sequence is TGTGCCAGCAGTTGGAAAGACAATGAGCAGTTCTTC.